The entry below describes one TCR beta chain. Its antigen is undetermined. Trimming at V came to 1 base and at J to 1 base, leaving 3 bases not matched to a gene. The CDR3 is made up of 16 amino acids. Germline values: CDR1 SGHRS, CDR2 YFSETQ. TCRdb analysed the 5' RACE reads with MiXCR anew, one entry per CDR3 protein. The repertoire holds more than 1.5 million distinct CDR3 sequences, with less than 35% as singletons. The data were taken from a study of identical twins. Study-wide findings and caveats: Models predicted too little out-of-frame TCR alpha sharing in monozygotic twins.

This TCR came from a newborn girl in good health. Material: cord blood. The rearrangement links TRBV5-1 to TRBJ2-3; 10 bases are shared with TRBD2. CDR3 nucleotide sequence: TGCGCCAGCAGCTTGCAGCGGGAGGGAGGCACAGATACGCAGTATTTT. Residues: CASSLQREGGTDTQYF.